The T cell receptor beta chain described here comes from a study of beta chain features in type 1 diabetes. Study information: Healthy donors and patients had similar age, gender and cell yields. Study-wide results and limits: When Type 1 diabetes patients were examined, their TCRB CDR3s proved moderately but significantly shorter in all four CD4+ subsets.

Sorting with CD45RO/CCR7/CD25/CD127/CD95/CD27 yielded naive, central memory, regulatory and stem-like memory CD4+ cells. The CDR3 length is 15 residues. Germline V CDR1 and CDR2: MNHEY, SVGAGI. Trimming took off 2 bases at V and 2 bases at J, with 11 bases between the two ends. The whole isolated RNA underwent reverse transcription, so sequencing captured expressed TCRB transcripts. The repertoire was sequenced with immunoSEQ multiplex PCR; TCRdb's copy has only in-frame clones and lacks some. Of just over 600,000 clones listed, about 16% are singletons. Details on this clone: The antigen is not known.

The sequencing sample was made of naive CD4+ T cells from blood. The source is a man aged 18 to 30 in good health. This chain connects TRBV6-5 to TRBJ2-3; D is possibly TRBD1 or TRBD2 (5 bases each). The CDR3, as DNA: TGTGCCAGCAGTTACGTGGGACGGAACACAGATACGCAGTATTTT. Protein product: CASSYVGRNTDTQYF.